One and the same sample provided the 6 T cell receptor beta chains below, sequenced in a study of blood T cell repertoires in COVID-19. TCRdb's copy holds only in-frame clones and misses some; the assay was immunoSEQ multiplex PCR. The table includes roughly 440,000 clones, around 88% detected once. The material sequenced was peripheral blood. These receptors came from a woman in her 50s with COVID-19, enrolled during active disease.

V is TRBV6-5 and J is TRBJ2-7, with 7 bases lining up with TRBD1. CDR3 length: 14 residues. Germline-derived CDR1 and CDR2 are MNHEY and SVGAGI. Germline trimming cut 0 bases from V and 7 bases from J; bases unmatched to any gene: 6. The CDR3 DNA reads as TGTGCCAGCAGTTACTCGACAGGGTTACAGGAGCAGTACTTC. Translating it yields CASSYSTGLQEQYF.

The J gene is TRBJ1-5, the V gene TRBV11-2; the D gene is possibly TRBD1 (5 bases). CDR3 length: 15 amino acids. CDR1 is SGHAT and CDR2 is FQNNGV in the germline V gene. V was clipped by 1 base and J by 3 bases, with 10 bases between them. The CDR3 DNA sequence: TGTGCCAGCAGCTTAGGCGCGGGACCCAATCAGCCCCAGCATTTT. It encodes CASSLGAGPNQPQHF.

The V and J genes are TRBV24-1 and TRBJ1-1, with 10 bases fitting TRBD1. Germline lookup yields CDR1 KGHDR and CDR2 SFDVKD. This CDR3 spans 19 amino acids. Trimming took 2 bases from V and 4 from J; bases not matched to a gene: 15. CDR3 DNA sequence: TGTGCCACCAGTGATTCAAGGGGGACAGGGGTTCTGAGGGGCACTGAAGCTTTCTTT. It encodes CATSDSRGTGVLRGTEAFF.

This chain connects TRBV9 to TRBJ1-2; 7 bases line up with TRBD1. Losses at the gene ends were 3 bases for V and 3 bases for J; bases not matched to a gene: 8. Germline V lookup: CDR1 SGDLS, CDR2 YYNGEE. This CDR3 is 15 amino acids long. CDR3 DNA: TGTGCCAGCAGCGGGGGGAACAGGGGAGACTATGGCTACACCTTC. Its protein is CASSGGNRGDYGYTF.

The chain links TRBV2 to TRBJ1-4; D ambiguous. CDR3 size: 14 residues. In germline, CDR1 is SNHLY, CDR2 FYNNEI. With 6 bases removed from V and 8 bases from J, the gap between germline ends came to 16 bases. CDR3 DNA: TGTGCCAGCAGCCCCGGGGTTAGGAACGAAAAACTGTTTTTT. It yields the protein CASSPGVRNEKLFF. Full variable domain (rest looked up from reference TRBV2 and TRBJ1-4): EPEVTQTPSHQVTQMGQEVILRCVPISNHLYFYWYRQILGQKVEFLVSFYNNEISEKSEIFDDQFSVERPDGSNFTLKIRSTKLEDSAMYFCASSPGVRNEKLFFGSGTQLSVL.

The chain carries TRBV2 and TRBJ1-1; TRBD1 aligns across 8 bases. Losses at the gene ends were 6 bases for V and 1 base for J; bases not matched to a gene: 1. The CDR3 runs 13 residues. In germline, CDR1 is SNHLY, CDR2 FYNNEI. CDR3 bases: TGTGCCAGCAGGGGGACAGGGAACACTGAAGCTTTCTTT. As protein: CASRGTGNTEAFF.